The 16 T cell receptor beta chains below all came from one sample that was sequenced in a study of blood T cell repertoires in COVID-19 (TCRdb year 2020). Preparation of the library involved the immunoSEQ multiplex PCR assay. TCRdb re-hosts the immuneACCESS table, in-frame sequences only. Its copies lack some clones; in the studies checked, an unresolved V gene accounts for under half of them, and the cause for the rest is not known. The sample contains about 200,000 clones, approximately 89% of them found a single time. Roughly 4% of the sample goes to the ten largest clones. The sequencing input was PBMCs or T cells enriched from blood (not recorded which). The receptors stem from a woman in her twenties or thirties with acute COVID-19.

Details on this clone: The junction and the germline gene differ at one end; a read error may be behind it. V and J are TRBV5-4 and TRBJ2-4; TRBD2 agrees at 8 bases. CDR1 is SGHNT and CDR2 is YYREEE in the germline V gene (reference sequence). There are 14 residues in the CDR3. CDR3 bases: TGTGCCAGCAGCTTAGGTGGTATAGCGGGGACCATGGACTTC. Protein product: CASSLGGIAGTMDF.

The V gene is TRBV28, the J gene TRBJ1-1, with 9 positions matching TRBD1. From germline, CDR1 is MDHEN and CDR2 SYDVKM. V trimming: 7 bases; J trimming: 10 bases; junction bases outside the gene matches: 7. CDR3 length equals 12 residues. CDR3 amino acids: CASTLTGGAAFF. CDR3 DNA: TGTGCCAGCACCTTGACAGGGGGTGCAGCTTTCTTT.

CDR3 sequence: CASSEGDRGLWNEQFF. CDR3 DNA: TGTGCCAGCAGCGAGGGGGACAGGGGGCTTTGGAATGAGCAGTTCTTC. The chain carries TRBV9 and TRBJ2-1; 12 nucleotides align to TRBD1. Germline CDR1 is SGDLS and CDR2 is YYNGEE. The CDR3 is 16 residues long. Losses at the gene ends were 3 bases for V and 7 bases for J; bases not matched to a gene: 8. Combining the CDR3 with reference TRBV9 and TRBJ2-1 gives the whole variable domain DSGVTQTPKHLITATGQRVTLRCSPRSGDLSVYWYQQSLDQGLQFLIQYYNGEERAKGNILERFSAQQFPDLHSELNLSSLELGDSALYFCASSEGDRGLWNEQFFGPGTRLTVL.

The V gene is TRBV28, the J gene TRBJ1-2, with 7 bases fitting TRBD1. Germline CDR1 reads MDHEN; CDR2 reads SYDVKM. This CDR3 contains 15 residues. With 7 bases clipped from V and 4 bases from J, the junction kept 12 bases outside the gene matches. CDR3 protein: CASTSREEGAYGYTF. The DNA for the CDR3 is TGTGCCAGCACCTCAAGGGAAGAGGGGGCCTATGGCTACACCTTC.

The V call is TRBV29-1, the J call TRBJ1-2, with 7 bases matching TRBD1. The CDR3 consists of 13 residues. With 5 bases clipped from V and 4 bases from J, the junction kept 7 bases outside the gene matches. CDR1 is SQVTM, CDR2 ANQGSEA, per germline. CDR3: CSVRDSGTYGYTF. The CDR3 nucleotides are TGCAGCGTTCGGGACAGTGGAACCTATGGCTACACCTTC.

This rearrangement joins TRBV10-2 to TRBJ2-7; 9 bases map to TRBD1. V was pared by 5 bases and J by 6 bases, with 11 bases of the junction left unmatched. The germline gives CDR1 WSHSY, CDR2 SAAADI. This CDR3 is 15 amino acids long. The CDR3 DNA sequence: TGCGCCAGCAGTCGCGACCGGGACAGGGCTGCCGAGCAGTACTTC. Protein sequence: CASSRDRDRAAEQYF.

J is TRBJ2-2 and V is TRBV2; D might be TRBD1 (5 bases). The CDR3 is made up of 14 amino acids. CDR1 SNHLY and CDR2 FYNNEI come from the germline V gene. The V end lost 5 bases, the J end lost 2 bases, and 9 bases lay between the germline ends. The CDR3 is CASSPQVNTGELFF. CDR3 coding DNA: TGTGCCAGCAGTCCACAGGTTAACACCGGGGAGCTGTTTTTT. The variable domain in full, with the rest retrieved from reference TRBV2 and TRBJ2-2, is EPEVTQTPSHQVTQMGQEVILRCVPISNHLYFYWYRQILGQKVEFLVSFYNNEISEKSEIFDDQFSVERPDGSNFTLKIRSTKLEDSAMYFCASSPQVNTGELFFGEGSRLTVL.

This chain uses TRBV18 with TRBJ1-1; the D gene is possibly TRBD1 (6 bases). Per the germline V gene, CDR1 is KGHSH and CDR2 is LQKENI. There are 12 residues in the CDR3. V shed 2 bases and J shed 10 bases, with 11 bases lying between them. This CDR3 reads CASSPNRDAAFF. CDR3 DNA: TGTGCCAGCTCACCAAACAGGGATGCAGCTTTCTTT. The complete variable domain, with remaining parts taken from reference TRBV18 and TRBJ1-1, reads NAGVMQNPRHLVRRRGQEARLRCSPMKGHSHVYWYRQLPEEGLKFMVYLQKENIIDESGMPKERFSAEFPKEGPSILRIQQVVRGDSAAYFCASSPNRDAAFFGQGTRLTVV.

This clone was detected only a few times. J is TRBJ2-3 and V is TRBV4-1; D is perhaps TRBD1 (5 bases). The CDR3 runs to 16 residues. Trimming removed 4 bases from V and 1 base from J, with 15 bases in between. Germline V gene lookup returns CDR1 MGHRA and CDR2 YSYEKL. CDR3 bases: TGCGCCAGCAGCCTTAGACCGGCGACAGGCACAGATACGCAGTATTTT. Encoded protein: CASSLRPATGTDTQYF.

The chain employs TRBV11-2 and TRBJ2-1; a weak D match, TRBD2 (6 bases). V lost 5 bases to trimming and J lost 7 bases, with 18 bases between them. CDR1 and CDR2 (germline): SGHAT, FQNNGV. The CDR3 is 15 residues long. The CDR3 sequence: CASSPGGAERNEQFF. DNA for the CDR3: TGTGCCAGCAGCCCCGGGGGAGCGGAGAGGAATGAGCAGTTCTTC.

As DNA, the CDR3 is TGCGCCAGCAGCCAAGGAGTTCTCTCTGGAAACACCATATATTTT. It is translated as CASSQGVLSGNTIYF. The chain has TRBV4-1 and TRBJ1-3; D unresolved. CDR3 length: 15 residues. CDR1 and CDR2 (germline): MGHRA, YSYEKL. Deletions cut 1 base from V and 0 bases from J, with 7 bases between.

The genes are TRBV6-6 and TRBJ2-7; D gene ambiguous. The V gene lost 4 bases and the J gene lost 3 bases, with 10 bases spanning the gap. The CDR3 loop spans 13 amino acids. In germline, CDR1 is MNHNY, CDR2 SVGAGI (reference sequence). CDR3 in amino acids: CASSSAAVYEQYF. The CDR3 DNA sequence: TGTGCCAGCAGTTCGGCGGCGGTCTACGAGCAGTACTTC.

The V gene is TRBV4-1, the J gene TRBJ2-1; 11 nucleotides align to TRBD2. The CDR3 is made up of 19 amino acids. Germline CDR1 and CDR2: MGHRA and YSYEKL. The V and J ends lost 7 bases and 0 bases, in that order; junction bases with no gene match: 14. The CDR3 DNA follows: TGCGCCAGCACCCCCAACCCGACTAGCGGGGACCGCTCCTACAATGAGCAGTTCTTC. Amino acids: CASTPNPTSGDRSYNEQFF.

This clone appeared a single time. The chain employs TRBV18 and TRBJ1-5; D is uncertain. The germline V gene has CDR1 KGHSH and CDR2 LQKENI. The V gene lost 3 bases and the J gene lost 9 bases, with 21 bases spanning the gap. The CDR3 totals 16 residues. The CDR3 sequence is CASSPGVPGLGMPQHF. CDR3 sequence (DNA): TGTGCCAGCTCACCGGGCGTGCCGGGATTGGGGATGCCCCAGCATTTT.

The chain is built from TRBV24-1 and TRBJ2-3; 7 bases line up with TRBD1. CDR1 is KGHDR, CDR2 SFDVKD, per germline. The CDR3 loop spans 15 amino acids. Germline trimming cut 5 bases from V and 1 base from J; bases unmatched to any gene: 5. DNA for the CDR3: TGTGCCACCAGTGCCCGGGACAGTCGCACAGATACGCAGTATTTT. Translated, it gives CATSARDSRTDTQYF.

The chain couples TRBV19 to TRBJ2-3, with D perhaps TRBD2 (6 bases). This CDR3 spans 15 amino acids. The V and J ends lost 2 bases and 2 bases respectively, with 11 bases between them. Germline assignment: CDR1 LNHDA and CDR2 SQIVND (reference sequence). For the CDR3, the DNA is TGTGCCAGTAGTATATCCGCGGGGATCACAGATACGCAGTATTTT. Its translation: CASSISAGITDTQYF. The full variable domain, completed using reference TRBV19 and TRBJ2-3, is DGGITQSPKYLFRKEGQNVTLSCEQNLNHDAMYWYRQDPGQGLRLIYYSQIVNDFQKGDIAEGYSVSREKKESFPLTVTSAQKNPTAFYLCASSISAGITDTQYFGPGTRLTVL.